The rows below give T cell receptor beta chains drawn from one sample of a study of PD-L1 blockade in urothelial cancer. Sequencing used immunoSEQ multiplex PCR; TCRdb keeps in-frame clones, though not all of them. Of some 120,000 clones in the sample, around 88% were seen once. Material: PBMCs, obtained around atezolizumab (anti-PD-L1) treatment. These receptors were taken from a man between 50 and 59 years old with urothelial cancer. CDR3s include the opening cysteine and the closing phenylalanine or tryptophan. The order of the fields is V gene, J gene, clone size, CDR3 protein. For some rows the clone size is stated as once, few or many, or as a class when expanded; others skip it.

TRBV28	TRBJ1-3	.	CASTDHTGAGNTIYF
TRBV2	TRBJ1-2	.	CASKGTEANYGYTF
TRBV25-1	TRBJ2-3	.	CASSAGTGGTDTQYF
TRBV5-4	TRBJ2-1	.	CASSLASTVSNEQFF
TRBV28	TRBJ1-2	.	CASSLLGGSGYTF
TRBV19	TRBJ2-2	.	CASTVQRDIGELFF
TRBV18	TRBJ2-5	.	CASSMTGGETQYF
TRBV5-1	TRBJ2-1	once	CASSSSGGYSYNEQFF
TRBV6-5	TRBJ1-2	once	CASRTGERGYTF
TRBV19	TRBJ1-1	.	CASSIPGNPRNTEAFF
TRBV30	TRBJ2-7	.	CAWSVLRASGSGYEQYF
TRBV4-1	TRBJ1-1	.	CASGQGAVGEAFF
TRBV7-2	TRBJ1-1	once	CASSSERETEAFF
TRBV7-9	TRBJ1-5	.	CASAVYGNQPQHF
TRBV10-3	TRBJ2-1	.	CAISESHREHGSGQFF
TRBV2	TRBJ1-1	.	CASSQTVMNTEAFF
TRBV5-1	TRBJ1-2	.	CASSLGQGASSNYGYTF
TRBV5-1	TRBJ1-1	.	CASSLEPGQSSEAFF
TRBV28	TRBJ2-3	.	CASSVPGQGTDTQYF
TRBV7-2	TRBJ2-5	.	CASSLTSGRVRETQYF
TRBV7-9	TRBJ2-3	.	CASSTRDRVGDTQYF
TRBV9	TRBJ2-1	.	CASSRLGAGGPIGEQFF
TRBV30	TRBJ1-2	few	CAWRTYIDPHGYTF
TRBV7-6	TRBJ1-5	.	CASSPDRAAGYSNQPQHF
TRBV28	TRBJ1-6	.	CASSPLQGRPLHF
TRBV7-6	TRBJ2-1	.	CASSSGGGTSVFF
TRBV19	TRBJ1-3	.	CASSPQGAAGNTIYF
TRBV27	TRBJ2-2	once	CASSLTSGSTGELFF
TRBV18	TRBJ1-5	.	CASSPPNKNQPQHF
TRBV5-4	TRBJ2-4	.	CASSPTTGVGQNIQYF
TRBV6-5	TRBJ1-1	.	CASSYSGGQEAFF
TRBV18	TRBJ2-7	.	CASSTLRDRSSYEQYF
TRBV6-1	TRBJ2-7	once	CASSGSSGNPSYEQYF